Below, one T cell receptor (beta chain) is given with its context. Each donor gave around 9.6 milliliters of peripheral blood. Using a J-beta primer mix together with a sample-barcoded 5' primer, a second PCR was run for about 7 to 12 cycles. TCRdb called the 5' RACE reads again in MiXCR, with one record for every CDR3 protein. The sample lists 650,000 to 950,000 distinct CDR3 sequences; approximately 48% were seen once. Trimming cost V 0 bases and J 0 bases, with 10 bases left between them. Germline loops: CDR1 SGHRS, CDR2 YFSETQ. This CDR3 spans 16 amino acids. This specimen belongs to a study of blood T cells in healthy people across ages.

Sequenced input: blood. The chain employs TRBV5-1 and TRBJ2-1, with D uncertain. This TCR was recovered from a man aged 55 to 70 in good health. This chain's CDR3 is CASSLAEMSSYNEQFF. The CDR3 region has the DNA TGCGCCAGCAGCTTGGCGGAGATGAGCTCCTACAATGAGCAGTTCTTC.